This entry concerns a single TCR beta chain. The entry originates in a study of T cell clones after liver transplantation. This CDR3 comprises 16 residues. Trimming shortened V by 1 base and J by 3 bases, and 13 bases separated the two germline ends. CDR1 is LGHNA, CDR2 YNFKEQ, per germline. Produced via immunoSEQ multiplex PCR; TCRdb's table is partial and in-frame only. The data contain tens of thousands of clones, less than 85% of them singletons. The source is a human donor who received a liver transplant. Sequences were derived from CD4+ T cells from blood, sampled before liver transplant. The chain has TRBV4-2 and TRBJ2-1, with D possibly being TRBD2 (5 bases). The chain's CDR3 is CASSQVSAEYYNEQFF. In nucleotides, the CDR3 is TGTGCCAGCAGCCAAGTCTCAGCGGAGTACTACAATGAGCAGTTCTTC.